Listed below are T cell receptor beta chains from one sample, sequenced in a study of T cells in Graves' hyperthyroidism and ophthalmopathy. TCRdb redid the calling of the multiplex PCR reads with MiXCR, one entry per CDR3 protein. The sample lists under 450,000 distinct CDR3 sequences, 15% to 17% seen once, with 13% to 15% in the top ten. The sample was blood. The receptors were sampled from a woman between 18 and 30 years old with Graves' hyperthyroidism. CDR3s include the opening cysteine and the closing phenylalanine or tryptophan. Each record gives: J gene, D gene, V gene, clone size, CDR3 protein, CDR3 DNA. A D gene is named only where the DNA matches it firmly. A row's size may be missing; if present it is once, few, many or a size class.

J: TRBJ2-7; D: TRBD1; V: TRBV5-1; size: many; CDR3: CASSWGDRDAYEQYF; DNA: TGCGCCAGCAGCTGGGGGGACAGGGATGCCTACGAGCAGTACTTC
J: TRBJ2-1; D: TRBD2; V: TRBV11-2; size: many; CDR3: CASEVAGAGNEQFF; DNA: TGTGCCTCCGAGGTAGCGGGAGCTGGGAATGAGCAGTTCTTC
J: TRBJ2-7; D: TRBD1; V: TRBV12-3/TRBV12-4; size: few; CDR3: CASAPGQSSYKQYF; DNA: TGTGCCAGTGCTCCGGGACAGTCCTCCTACAAGCAGTACTTC
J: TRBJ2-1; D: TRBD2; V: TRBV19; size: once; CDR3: CASSKGLAGAGEQFF; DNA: TGTGCCAGTAGTAAAGGACTAGCGGGGGCCGGTGAGCAGTTCTTC
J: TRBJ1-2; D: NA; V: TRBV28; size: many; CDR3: CASSLAPRQGNYGYTF; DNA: TGTGCCAGCAGTTTAGCCCCGAGGCAGGGAAACTATGGCTACACCTTC
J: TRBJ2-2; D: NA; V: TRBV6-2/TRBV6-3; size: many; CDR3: CASSSDRFNIANTGELFF; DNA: TGTGCCAGCAGCTCGGACCGGTTTAACATCGCGAACACCGGGGAGCTGTTTTTT
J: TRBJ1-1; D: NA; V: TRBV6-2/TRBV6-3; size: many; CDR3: CASSYEPETEAFF; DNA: TGTGCCAGCAGTTACGAGCCCGAAACTGAAGCTTTCTTT
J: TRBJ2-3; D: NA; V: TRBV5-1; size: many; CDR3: CASSLGRLTAPSTDTQYF; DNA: TGCGCCAGCAGCTTGGGGAGGCTCACAGCACCTAGCACAGATACGCAGTATTTT
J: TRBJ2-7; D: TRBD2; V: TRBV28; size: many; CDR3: CASTNPRGLAGEGSGYEQYF; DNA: TGTGCCAGCACCAACCCCAGGGGACTAGCGGGAGAAGGCTCCGGCTACGAGCAGTACTTC
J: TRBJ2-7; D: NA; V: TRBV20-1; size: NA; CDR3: CSASSRTYEQYF; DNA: TGCAGTGCTAGCAGTCGGACCTACGAGCAGTACTTC
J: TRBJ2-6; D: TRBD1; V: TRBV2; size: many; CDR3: CASSWTGISSGANVLTF; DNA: TGTGCCAGCAGTTGGACAGGGATAAGTTCTGGGGCCAACGTCCTGACTTTC
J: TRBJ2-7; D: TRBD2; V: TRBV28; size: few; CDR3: CASSLKRSSGRAEQYF; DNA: TGTGCCAGCAGTTTAAAACGGTCTAGCGGAAGGGCTGAGCAGTACTTC
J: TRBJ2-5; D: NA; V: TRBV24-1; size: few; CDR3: CATSDSSPLQETQYF; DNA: TGTGCCACCAGTGATTCGTCACCGCTCCAAGAGACCCAGTACTTC
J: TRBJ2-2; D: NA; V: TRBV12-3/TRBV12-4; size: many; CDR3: CASLAAANTGELFF; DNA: TGTGCCAGCTTGGCGGCGGCGAACACCGGGGAGCTGTTTTTT
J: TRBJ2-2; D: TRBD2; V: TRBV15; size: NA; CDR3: CATSNGGGGARPTGELFF; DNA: TGTGCCACCAGCAACGGTGGCGGGGGGGCCCGACCGACCGGGGAGCTGTTTTTT
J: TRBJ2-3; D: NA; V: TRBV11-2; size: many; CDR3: CASSRTPGLAKDTQYF; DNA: TGTGCCAGCAGCCGTACCCCTGGTCTAGCAAAAGATACGCAGTATTTT
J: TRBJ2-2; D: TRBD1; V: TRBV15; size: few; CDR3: CATSRGTGGDTGELFF; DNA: TGTGCCACCAGCAGAGGGACAGGTGGGGACACCGGGGAGCTGTTTTTT
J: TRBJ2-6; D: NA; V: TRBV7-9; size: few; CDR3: CASSLRDIMRSGANVLTF; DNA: TGTGCCAGCAGTTTGCGGGACATTATGCGATCTGGGGCCAACGTCCTGACTTTC
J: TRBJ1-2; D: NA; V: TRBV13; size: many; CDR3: CASSLRLTLNYGYTF; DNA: TGTGCCAGCAGCTTAAGATTGACACTAAACTATGGCTACACCTTC
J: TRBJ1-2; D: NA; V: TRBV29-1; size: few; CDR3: CSVGQVPYYGYTF; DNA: TGCAGCGTTGGACAGGTCCCATACTATGGCTACACCTTC
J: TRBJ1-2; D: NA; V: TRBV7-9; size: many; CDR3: CASSLPGAGGYTF; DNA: TGTGCCAGCAGCTTACCGGGGGCAGGTGGCTACACCTTC
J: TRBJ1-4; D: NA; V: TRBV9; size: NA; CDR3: CASTRKGAWNEKLFF; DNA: TGTGCCAGCACCAGAAAAGGGGCTTGGAATGAAAAACTGTTTTTT
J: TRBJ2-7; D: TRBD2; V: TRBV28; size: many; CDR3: CASSLSGSGLYEQYF; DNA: TGTGCCAGCAGTCTTAGCGGGAGCGGCTTGTACGAGCAGTACTTC
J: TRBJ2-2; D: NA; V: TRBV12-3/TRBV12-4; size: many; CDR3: CASSSGPLTGELFF; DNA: TGTGCCAGCAGTTCGGGACCGCTCACCGGGGAGCTGTTTTTT
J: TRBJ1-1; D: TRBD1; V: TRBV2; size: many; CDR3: CASSPVRGDTEAFF; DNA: TGTGCCAGCAGCCCTGTCAGGGGGGACACTGAAGCTTTCTTT
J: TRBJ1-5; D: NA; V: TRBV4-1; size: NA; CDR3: CASSQDFPAASNQPQHF; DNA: TGCGCCAGCAGCCAAGATTTCCCAGCGGCTAGCAATCAGCCCCAGCATTTT
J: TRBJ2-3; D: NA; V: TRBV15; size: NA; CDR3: CATGQGGWTDTQYF; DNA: TGTGCCACCGGGCAGGGGGGTTGGACAGATACGCAGTATTTT
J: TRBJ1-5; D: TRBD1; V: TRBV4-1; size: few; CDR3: CASSQDRTGSNQPQHF; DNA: TGCGCCAGCAGCCAAGACCGGACAGGGAGCAATCAGCCCCAGCATTTT
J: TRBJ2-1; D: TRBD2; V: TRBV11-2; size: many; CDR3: CASSLGIREDSYNEQFF; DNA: TGTGCCAGCAGCTTAGGCATACGGGAGGATTCCTACAATGAGCAGTTCTTC
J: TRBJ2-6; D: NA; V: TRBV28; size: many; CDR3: CASSLLGLGANVLTF; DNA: TGTGCCAGCAGTTTGTTGGGGCTTGGGGCCAACGTCCTGACTTTC
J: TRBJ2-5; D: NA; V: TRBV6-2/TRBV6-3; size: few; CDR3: CASRVRSAETQYF; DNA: TGTGCCAGCAGGGTGAGGTCTGCAGAGACCCAGTACTTC
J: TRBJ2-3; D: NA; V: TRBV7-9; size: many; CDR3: CASSLDWRRGNTQYF; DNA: TGTGCCAGCAGCTTAGATTGGCGCAGGGGAAATACGCAGTATTTT
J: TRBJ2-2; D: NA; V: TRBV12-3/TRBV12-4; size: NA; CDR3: CASSVGRNTGELFF; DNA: TGTGCCAGCAGTGTCGGGAGGAACACCGGGGAGCTGTTTTTT
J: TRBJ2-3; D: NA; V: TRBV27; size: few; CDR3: CASLGRDRTQYF; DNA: TGTGCCAGCCTTGGGCGGGATCGTACGCAGTATTTT
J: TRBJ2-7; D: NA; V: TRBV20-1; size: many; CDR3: CSGGGTGRYEQYF; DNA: TGCAGTGGCGGGGGGACAGGGAGGTACGAGCAGTACTTC
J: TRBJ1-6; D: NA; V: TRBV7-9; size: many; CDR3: CASSLVRHPNSPLHF; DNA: TGTGCCAGCAGCTTAGTTCGCCATCCCAACTCACCCCTCCACTTT
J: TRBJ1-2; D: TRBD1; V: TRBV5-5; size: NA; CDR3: CASSSGDRGGTLYGYTF; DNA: TGTGCCAGCAGCTCCGGGGACAGGGGGGGAACTCTCTATGGCTACACCTTC
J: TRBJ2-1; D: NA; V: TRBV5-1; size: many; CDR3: CASRYRDRGDEQFF; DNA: TGCGCCAGCAGATACCGAGATCGGGGCGATGAGCAGTTCTTC
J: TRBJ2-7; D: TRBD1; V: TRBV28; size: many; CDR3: CASRPGTGIYEQYF; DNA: TGTGCCAGCAGACCTGGGACAGGGATCTACGAGCAGTACTTC
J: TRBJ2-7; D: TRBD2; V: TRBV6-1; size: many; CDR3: CASSTNGGLAGTEQYF; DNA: TGTGCCAGCAGTACTAACGGGGGACTAGCGGGAACCGAGCAGTACTTC
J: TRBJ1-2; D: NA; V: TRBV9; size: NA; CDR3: CASSAQYGYTF; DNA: TGTGCCAGCAGCGCCCAGTATGGCTACACCTTC
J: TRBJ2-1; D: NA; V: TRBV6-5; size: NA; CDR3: CASSYPQGKDNEQFF; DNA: TGTGCCAGCAGTTACCCACAGGGAAAGGACAATGAGCAGTTCTTC